The rows below give T cell receptor beta chains drawn from one sample of a study of cytomegalovirus exposure and HLA in healthy donors. TCRdb's copy holds only in-frame clones and misses some; the assay was immunoSEQ multiplex PCR. The sample lists 150,000 to 200,000 clones; 85% were seen once. What was sequenced was PBMCs. The receptors shown here come from a man under 40 in good health and CMV-seropositive. CDR3s include the opening cysteine and the closing phenylalanine or tryptophan.

j_gene: TRBJ2-3; v_gene: TRBV9; CDR3aa: CASSATQGARPDTQYF
j_gene: TRBJ2-7; v_gene: TRBV11-3; CDR3aa: CASRQGTLSYEQYF
j_gene: TRBJ2-3; v_gene: TRBV11-3; CDR3aa: CASSLGISSSDTQYF
j_gene: TRBJ1-1; v_gene: TRBV6-6; CDR3aa: CASRAGGYTEAFF
j_gene: TRBJ2-3; v_gene: TRBV4-3; CDR3aa: CASSQDHLVGRIQVADTQYF
j_gene: TRBJ2-5; v_gene: TRBV2; CDR3aa: CASSLPSGRQETQYF
j_gene: TRBJ1-2; v_gene: TRBV6-1; CDR3aa: CASTLDEVRGGYTF
j_gene: TRBJ2-3; v_gene: TRBV5-1; CDR3aa: CASGRGDTQYF
j_gene: TRBJ2-6; v_gene: TRBV6-1; CDR3aa: CASSDAGLSTSGANVLTF
j_gene: TRBJ2-3; v_gene: TRBV5-1; CDR3aa: CASLRGPPITDTQYF
j_gene: TRBJ1-5; v_gene: TRBV9; CDR3aa: CASSVTGIINQPQHF
j_gene: TRBJ1-2; v_gene: TRBV29-1; CDR3aa: CSVEDRGGDGYTF
j_gene: TRBJ2-5; v_gene: TRBV20-1; CDR3aa: CSAGLPTQYF